The rows below give T cell receptor beta chains drawn from one sample of a study of CD8 T cells in Susac syndrome. TCRdb processed the immunoSEQ multiplex PCR reads anew with MiXCR; each CDR3 protein has one entry. The sample records roughly 200,000 distinct CDR3 sequences, approximately 95% being singletons. The sequencing sample was made of CD4+ T cells from PBMCs. These receptors were collected from a human donor with multiple sclerosis. CDR3s include the opening cysteine and the closing phenylalanine or tryptophan. Fields, in order: V gene, D gene, J gene, clone size, CDR3 protein, CDR3 DNA. The D gene is left open where the match is weak. Only part of the rows carry a size: once, few, many, or a class if the clone is expanded.

TRBV20-1	.	TRBJ2-1	.	CSARDLGHTYNEQFF	TGCAGTGCTAGAGATTTGGGACATACCTACAATGAGCAGTTCTTC
TRBV6-6	TRBD1	TRBJ1-6	.	CATAYLTGNNSPLHF	TGTGCCACCGCATATTTGACAGGGAATAATTCACCCCTCCACTTT
TRBV7-8	.	TRBJ2-7	once	CASSLRSVSGYEQYF	TGTGCCAGCAGCTTAAGGTCGGTAAGCGGTTACGAGCAGTACTTC
TRBV20-1	.	TRBJ2-3	.	CSARSAGDTQYF	TGCAGTGCTAGATCCGCCGGGGATACGCAGTATTTT
TRBV23-1	TRBD1	TRBJ2-7	.	CASMIANRGQGSAYEQYF	TGCGCCAGCATGATAGCTAACAGGGGACAGGGATCCGCCTACGAGCAGTACTTC
TRBV29-1	.	TRBJ1-6	once	CSVLPSYNSPLHF	TGCAGCGTTTTGCCCTCCTATAATTCACCCCTCCACTTT
TRBV5-1	.	TRBJ2-2	.	CASASGRNTGELFF	TGCGCCAGCGCCTCTGGGCGGAACACCGGGGAGCTGTTTTTT
TRBV7-9	.	TRBJ2-7	.	CASSFGQGTAAEYF	.
TRBV11-1	TRBD2	TRBJ2-1	.	CASSEGLANEQFF	TGTGCCAGCAGCGAAGGACTAGCGAACGAGCAGTTCTTC
TRBV2	TRBD1	TRBJ2-3	once	CASSGQGGTDTQYF	TGTGCCAGCAGTGGACAGGGCGGCACAGATACGCAGTATTTT
TRBV2	.	TRBJ1-6	.	CASQNRKQGFNSPLHF	TGTGCCAGCCAGAACAGGAAACAGGGCTTTAATTCACCCCTCCACTTT
TRBV12-3/TRBV12-4	TRBD1	TRBJ2-3	.	CASSPDRARTDTQYF	TGTGCCAGCAGTCCGGACAGGGCCCGCACAGATACGCAGTATTTT
TRBV6-5	.	TRBJ1-1	.	CASTAQNTEAFF	TGTGCCAGCACCGCCCAAAACACTGAAGCTTTCTTT
TRBV27	TRBD1	TRBJ1-1	.	CASSLDRAHTEAFF	TGTGCCAGCAGTTTAGACAGGGCCCACACTGAAGCTTTCTTT
TRBV7-9	.	TRBJ1-2	.	CASSLTGALGYTF	TGTGCCAGCAGCTTAACCGGGGCGTTAGGCTACACCTTC
TRBV30	.	TRBJ2-7	.	CAWSVLGAYEQYF	TGTGCCTGGAGTGTACTGGGGGCCTACGAGCAGTACTTC
TRBV11-2	.	TRBJ1-2	.	CASSPDRSSYTF	TGTGCCAGCAGCCCCGACAGGTCCAGCTACACCTTC
TRBV5-6	.	TRBJ1-2	.	CASSQQGGIGYTF	TGTGCCAGCAGCCAGCAGGGCGGTATAGGCTACACCTTC
TRBV6-1	TRBD2	TRBJ2-1	once	CASSAIRGGLYNEQFF	TGTGCCAGCAGCGCAATACGGGGGGGCCTCTACAATGAGCAGTTCTTC
TRBV5-4	TRBD1	TRBJ2-3	once	CASSSGQGLGDTQYF	TGTGCCAGCAGCTCGGGACAGGGGCTCGGGGATACGCAGTATTTT
TRBV30	.	TRBJ1-6	.	CAWRGGLRSLHF	TGTGCCTGGAGAGGGGGGCTCAGGTCCCTCCACTTT
TRBV20-1	.	TRBJ1-2	.	CSASVRDYGYTF	TGCAGTGCTAGCGTGAGGGACTATGGCTACACCTTC
TRBV28	.	TRBJ1-2	.	CAIQDPGRPIYGYTF	TGTGCCATTCAAGATCCGGGACGCCCAATCTATGGCTACACCTTC
TRBV4-3	.	TRBJ1-2	.	CASSQDSRSDGGVGYTF	TGCGCCAGCAGCCAAGATAGCCGCTCCGACGGGGGAGTCGGCTACACCTTC
TRBV6-2/TRBV6-3	TRBD1	TRBJ1-6	.	CATTNRGHSPLHF	TGTGCCACCACGAACAGGGGACACTCACCCCTCCACTTT
TRBV7-9	.	TRBJ2-7	.	CASSPLAGLPYEQYF	TGTGCCAGCAGCCCCCTGGCCGGCCTCCCCTACGAGCAGTACTTC
TRBV9	.	TRBJ2-3	.	CASSEGGLTDTQYF	TGTGCCAGCAGCGAGGGGGGCCTCACAGATACGCAGTATTTT
TRBV7-2	.	TRBJ2-7	.	CASSFALQDYEQYF	TGTGCCAGCAGCTTCGCACTGCAAGACTACGAGCAGTACTTC
TRBV30	.	TRBJ1-5	.	CAWSRPGTKNQPQHF	TGTGCCTGGAGCCGTCCCGGGACAAAGAATCAGCCCCAGCATTTT
TRBV20-1	TRBD2	TRBJ2-1	.	CSASGQRGSSYNEQFF	TGCAGTGCTAGCGGGCAGCGGGGGAGCTCCTACAATGAGCAGTTCTTC
TRBV6-2/TRBV6-3	.	TRBJ2-7	.	CARVKRTTPYEQYF	TGTGCCAGAGTTAAAAGAACGACCCCATACGAGCAGTACTTC
TRBV4-3	.	TRBJ2-7	once	CASALGNGRGYEQYF	TGCGCCAGCGCCTTGGGTAACGGCAGGGGCTACGAGCAGTACTTC
TRBV6-2/TRBV6-3	TRBD2	TRBJ2-1	.	CAITPPSGDAQDLYNEQFF	TGTGCCATCACCCCTCCTAGCGGCGACGCCCAAGACTTATACAATGAGCAGTTCTTC
TRBV7-8	TRBD1	TRBJ2-7	.	CASSFRDRGIHEQYF	TGTGCCAGCAGCTTCCGGGACAGGGGAATCCACGAGCAGTACTTC
TRBV21-1	.	TRBJ1-1	.	CASRPKRTVEAFF	TGTGCCAGCAGGCCTAAACGGACAGTTGAAGCTTTCTTT
TRBV14	.	TRBJ2-7	.	CASSQGLGDEQYF	TGTGCCAGCAGCCAAGGGTTGGGGGACGAGCAGTACTTC
TRBV6-6	.	TRBJ1-1	.	CASRIDAEAFF	TGTGCCAGCAGGATCGACGCTGAAGCTTTCTTT